The clone carrying this TCR beta chain was picked up a small number of times. Its antigen is unknown. Profiling relied on immunoSEQ multiplex PCR, and the TCRdb table lists in-frame clones only, not all of them. The data contain under 20,000 clones, under 85% of them singletons. Treatment indicated: randomized to nivolumab then ipilimumab (arm A) or the reverse (arm B). V was cut by 4 bases and J by 10 bases, with 17 bases left in between. The CDR3 has 14 amino acids. In germline, CDR1 is SGHRS, CDR2 YFSETQ. The data are from a study of sequential checkpoint blockade in melanoma. The overall study: Maintenance nivolumab came after either treatment sequence. About two dozen patients had matched tumor biopsies before treatment and at week 13 after nivolumab or ipilimumab alone. Study results and limitations: T-cell fraction and clonality followed PD-L1 and CD8+ counts, not mutational load. Clinical benefit was about 30 times likelier when tumor T-cell fraction and clonality increased.

The receptor's source is a human donor with melanoma. This specimen was tumor tissue (inferred from file names), taken from a patient given nivolumab and ipilimumab in sequence. The gene calls are TRBV5-1 and TRBJ1-4, with a weak D call TRBD1 (5 bases). DNA of the CDR3: TGCGCCAGCAGCCCCGGGACCTTGGGGGGAAAACTGTTTTTT. Translation gives CASSPGTLGGKLFF.